Here is one T cell receptor beta chain with its context. This clonotype has a count of ten or more. It has no known antigen specificity. No base qualities exist here, and no much larger clone lies one base off it. The data stem from a study of Graves' ophthalmopathy and Graves' hyperthyroidism (dated by TCRdb to 2016 to 2018). In terms of the full investigation: Peripheral blood samples were taken at the time of initial diagnosis, before any treatment was given. To tell Graves' ophthalmopathy apart from Graves' hyperthyroidism, and to predict which patients would progress to ophthalmopathy, the study relied on TCR beta repertoire signatures. In total, 135 blood samples were TCR-sequenced: roughly 45 ophthalmopathy, some 72 hyperthyroidism and approximately 17 hyperthyroidism-to-ophthalmopathy patients. To explore V-J signatures that distinguish ophthalmopathy from hyperthyroidism, a discovery set of around 100 patients was enrolled, made up of approximately 45 with ophthalmopathy and fewer than 60 with stable hyperthyroidism. An independent validation cohort comprised fewer than 20 hyperthyroidism patients and roughly 15 patients who later progressed from hyperthyroidism to ophthalmopathy. In six hyperthyroidism patients, T-cell repertoires of thyroid tissue and blood were compared. Following sample collection, hyperthyroidism patients were given methimazole at a starting dose of 30 mg daily, and ophthalmopathy patients were given high-dose intravenous methylprednisolone.

The research as a whole found: Ophthalmopathy was separated from stable hyperthyroidism by the 13-signature model with around 88% sensitivity and roughly 82% specificity in cross-validation and with 80%/75% in the test set. Most of the expanded thyroid clonotypes with a frequency above 0.001 were also detected in blood, and it was suggested that the thyroid immune response may be reflected by blood repertoires. Sample size was not statistically predetermined, and group allocation was not concealed from the investigators. In validation, the model predicted ophthalmopathy progression with about 71% sensitivity and about 77% specificity; approximately 12 predicted patients were CT-confirmed with GO in a median of around 6 months.

Ophthalmopathy patients were characterized by moderately to severely active disease, a Clinical Activity Score of at least 3, a NOSPECS grade of at least 4, and a disease duration under 3 months. Patients with other autoimmune diseases, uncontrolled infections, pregnancy or lactation were excluded from the study. Clinical symptoms, serum thyroxine, TRAb, thyroid ultrasound and orbital computed tomography were used for diagnosis. PBMCs were isolated from about 10 ml of fresh peripheral blood by Ficoll-Paque density gradient centrifugation. Trizol reagent was used to extract the total RNA, and its quality was then checked on an Agilent 2100 Bioanalyzer. The germline V gene sets CDR1 to SQVTM and CDR2 to ANQGSEA. V and J are trimmed by 4 bases and 6 bases, and the gene matches miss 3 bases of the junction. The CDR3 has 13 amino acids, counting the end cysteine and phenylalanine. Just the 39-base CDR3 DNA is kept, in frame starting at base 1.

For repertoire sequencing, the TCR beta CDR3 regions were amplified from RNA transcripts. A first-round RT-PCR used HTBI primers with the Qiagen OneStep RT-PCR kit, followed by a second-round multiplex PCR, size selection and purification. Libraries were sequenced paired-end with 100 bp reads on an Illumina HiSeq2000. Regarding the original processing steps: SOAPnuke was used for read processing, and reads with adapters, uncalled bases, a mean Phred below 15, or no exact constant-primer or identifier match were discarded. COPE v1.2.5 was used to merge the high-quality paired reads. Clonotypes were defined as unique nucleotide sequences and were aligned to IMGT TRB V, D and J references using MiTCR v1.1. The analysis was limited to V-J combinations with a frequency above 0.0001, which together covered roughly 99% of the repertoires. For each V-J combination, a TCR clonal expansion and chaos score was defined as the ratio of F50 clonal expansion to chaos observed in the TCRdist matrix. Welch's t-statistics and random forest were used to reduce the features to approximately 13 V-J combinations, which were then used as input to a naive Bayes classifier. The similarity between thyroid and blood repertoires was quantified using the Morisita-Horn index. TCRdb itself trimmed the public reads at Q25 with fastp, ran MiXCR and retained productive beta chains. Under each unique CDR3 protein, matching rows form one entry showing the most common genes and DNA. The V and J calls and clone size come from TCRdb's table, not from the authors' own analysis. For this sample there are almost 750,000 distinct CDR3 sequences; roughly two fifths appear just once. The ten largest clones add up to 44% of the sample.

The TCR sequence derives from an adult man with Graves' ophthalmopathy. This receptor chain uses TRBV29-1 and TRBJ2-2, and TRBD1 aligns with 9 junction nucleotides. The specimen was peripheral blood. CDR3 sequence: CSVAQGAAGELFF. At the DNA level, the sequence is TGCAGCGTTGCACAGGGGGCAGCCGGGGAGCTGTTTTTT.